A single sample is the source of the 21 T cell receptor beta chains below, sequenced in a study of early T cells in non-severe SARS-CoV-2 infection. TCRdb analysed the 5' RACE reads with MiXCR anew, one entry per CDR3 protein. Of about 80,000 distinct CDR3 sequences in the sample, 9.5% to 13% were seen once. Sequenced: whole blood. These receptor sequences come from an adult who was a healthcare worker with PCR-confirmed SARS-CoV-2 infection or an uninfected control (not recorded which).

The genes are TRBV5-5 and TRBJ2-5; tentatively, D is TRBD1 (5 bases). Deletions cut 2 bases from V and 2 bases from J, with 7 bases between. There are 13 residues in the CDR3. The V gene's germline CDR1 is SGHKS and CDR2 YYEKEE (reference sequence). CDR3 bases: TGTGCCAGCAGCTTTTCAGGGCAAGAGACCCAGTACTTC. This codes for CASSFSGQETQYF.

This clonotype was detected only a few times. This chain uses TRBV24-1 with TRBJ1-2, with D unclear. Germline values: CDR1 KGHDR, CDR2 SFDVKD. The ends were cut back, 4 bases at V and 0 bases at J, with 8 bases in the middle. This CDR3 has 14 amino acids. In DNA form, the CDR3 reads TGTGCCACCAGTGAAGGGCAGCCTAACTATGGCTACACCTTC. This translates into CATSEGQPNYGYTF.

This clonotype has at least ten counts. This rearrangement joins TRBV11-2 to TRBJ1-5, with 11 bases lining up with TRBD1. There are 16 residues in the CDR3. Looked up from germline, CDR1 is SGHAT and CDR2 is FQNNGV. V shed 1 base, J shed 4 bases, and the junction held 3 bases outside the gene matches. CDR3 DNA: TGTGCCAGCAGCTTAGGGACAGGGGGCCCTAATCAGCCCCAGCATTTT. This codes for CASSLGTGGPNQPQHF.

This clonotype occurred a few times. This chain joins TRBV29-1 and TRBJ1-1, with TRBD1 matching over 9 bases. This CDR3 has 13 amino acids. Per germline, CDR1 SQVTM and CDR2 ANQGSEA. The ends lost 4 bases at V and 1 base at J; junction bases unmatched: 1. CDR3 sequence reads: CSVGTGANTEAFF. For the CDR3, the DNA is TGCAGCGTTGGGACAGGGGCGAACACTGAAGCTTTCTTT. The full variable domain, in which reference TRBV29-1 and TRBJ1-1 provide the parts outside the CDR3, is SAVISQKPSRDICQRGTSLTIQCQVDSQVTMMFWYRQQPGQSLTLIATANQGSEATYESGFVIDKFPISRPNLTFSTLTVSNMSPEDSSIYLCSVGTGANTEAFFGQGTRLTVV.

This clonotype was seen ten or more times. The gene calls are TRBV5-1 and TRBJ1-5; D is undetermined. CDR1 is SGHRS, CDR2 YFSETQ, per germline. This CDR3 contains 15 residues. V lost 0 bases and J 0 bases, leaving 7 bases between the germline ends. CDR3 sequence: CASSLEGNSNQPQHF. Here the CDR3 DNA reads TGCGCCAGCAGCTTGGAAGGTAATAGCAATCAGCCCCAGCATTTT.

V usage is TRBV20-1 and J usage is TRBJ2-7; D not resolved. Germline-derived CDR1 and CDR2 are DFQATT and SNEGSKA (reference sequence). The CDR3 is 17 amino acids. V was trimmed by 0 bases and J by 4 bases, leaving 22 bases between them. This CDR3 is CSARDLTAEKFVYEQYF. CDR3 sequence (DNA): TGCAGTGCTAGAGATCTTACAGCAGAAAAATTCGTGTACGAGCAGTACTTC.

The rearrangement links TRBV6-1 to TRBJ2-3, with a weak D call TRBD1 (5 bases). The CDR3 extends over 15 amino acids. The germline gives CDR1 MNHNS, CDR2 SASEGT. V shed 8 bases and J shed 4 bases, with 19 bases lying between them. The CDR3 DNA reads TGTGCCAGCTCCTGGGGTCAGGGTGGCCCAGATACGCAGTATTTT. It specifies CASSWGQGGPDTQYF.

The sample holds many counts of this clonotype. The chain is built from TRBV7-9 and TRBJ2-2; D gene ambiguous. This CDR3 is built from 14 residues. Between the trimmed V and J ends, which lost 1 base and 5 bases, there was a span of 8 bases. The germline V gene has CDR1 SEHNR and CDR2 FQNEAQ (reference sequence). CDR3 in amino acids: CASSLVSGTGELFF. Written as DNA, the CDR3 is TGTGCCAGCAGCTTAGTGTCTGGTACCGGGGAGCTGTTTTTT.

The chain uses TRBV10-2 and TRBJ1-2; the D gene is possibly TRBD1 (5 bases). The germline gives CDR1 WSHSY, CDR2 SAAADI. V was pared by 0 bases and J by 7 bases, with 15 bases between. This CDR3 spans 15 amino acids. CDR3 region: CASSESGGSSRGYTF. DNA of the CDR3: TGCGCCAGCAGTGAGTCGGGGGGGTCCTCGCGTGGCTACACCTTC.

This clonotype was seen a handful of times. The chain is built from TRBV29-1 and TRBJ1-2; D is undetermined. Trimming removed 7 bases from V and 4 bases from J, with 4 bases in between. The CDR3 is 9 amino acids. The germline CDR1 and CDR2 sequences are SQVTM and ANQGSEA. CDR3 nucleotides: TGCAGCGGGACCTATGGCTACACCTTC. Its translation: CSGTYGYTF. The entire variable domain, with the rest obtained from reference TRBV29-1 and TRBJ1-2, is as follows: SAVISQKPSRDICQRGTSLTIQCQVDSQVTMMFWYRQQPGQSLTLIATANQGSEATYESGFVIDKFPISRPNLTFSTLTVSNMSPEDSSIYLCSGTYGYTFGSGTRLTVV.

J is TRBJ2-7 and V is TRBV3-1; D is perhaps TRBD2 (5 bases). The germline CDR1 and CDR2 sequences are LGHDT and YNNKEL (reference sequence). The V gene lost 1 base and the J gene lost 6 bases, with 7 bases spanning the gap. This CDR3 has 12 amino acids. In DNA, the CDR3 is TGTGCCAGCAGCCAAGCAGGAGGCGAGCAGTACTTC. This codes for CASSQAGGEQYF.

The table lists this clonotype with a count of one. The chain carries TRBV27 and TRBJ1-6; unclear D gene. Trimming cost V 2 bases and J 6 bases, with 11 bases left between them. This CDR3 has 15 amino acids. The germline CDR1 and CDR2 sequences are MNHEY and SMNVEV (reference sequence). CDR3 bases: TGTGCCAGCAGTTTAGTTGTGGGCGGTAATTCACCCCTCCACTTT. Translating gives CASSLVVGGNSPLHF.

The rearrangement links TRBV11-3 to TRBJ2-2, with D tentatively TRBD1 or TRBD2 (5 bases each). The CDR3 length is 16 residues. Germline-derived CDR1 and CDR2 are SGHNT and YENEEA. Trimming pared 0 bases from V and 3 bases from J, leaving 11 bases between. DNA for the CDR3: TGTGCCAGCAGCTTAGATATCGTGGGGGACACCGGGGAGCTGTTTTTT. Translated, it gives CASSLDIVGDTGELFF.

In its sample, this clonotype was seen many times. The chain is built from TRBV12-3 or TRBV12-4 and TRBJ1-1; D might be TRBD1 (5 bases). The CDR3 extends over 13 amino acids. Deletions cut 3 bases from V and 8 bases from J, with 13 bases between. For the CDR3, the DNA is TGTGCCAGCAGTTTTCAGGGCAGGGTAGAAGCTTTCTTT. Amino acid sequence: CASSFQGRVEAFF.

The rearrangement links TRBV3-1 to TRBJ2-7; D is unclear. CDR1 is LGHDT and CDR2 is YNNKEL in the germline V gene (reference sequence). This CDR3 is 14 amino acids long. Trimming removed 1 base at V and 2 bases at J, with 9 bases between. CDR3 region: CASSQGAITYEQYF. The CDR3 bases are TGTGCCAGCAGCCAAGGGGCTATAACCTACGAGCAGTACTTC.

This clonotype was found many times. The chain couples TRBV7-6 to TRBJ1-1; D gene unclear. There are 13 residues in the CDR3. The germline V gene encodes CDR1 SGHVS and CDR2 FNYEAQ. The V gene lost 1 base and the J gene lost 3 bases, with 6 bases spanning the gap. CDR3 bases: TGTGCCAGCAGCTTAGAGCCTTACACTGAAGCTTTCTTT. Amino acids: CASSLEPYTEAFF.

The V gene is TRBV7-6, the J gene TRBJ2-2, with D perhaps assigned TRBD1 or TRBD2 (6 bases each). The CDR3 is 17 residues long. Between the trimmed V and J ends, which lost 3 bases and 3 bases, there was a span of 17 bases. CDR1 is SGHVS, CDR2 FNYEAQ, per germline. The CDR3: CASSFPPRGADTGELFF. CDR3 sequence (DNA): TGTGCCAGCAGCTTTCCCCCGAGGGGGGCGGACACCGGGGAGCTGTTTTTT.

This clonotype was seen only a few times. CDR3 DNA sequence: TGTGCCAGCAGCGTAGTGGCCGGCGCGAACACTGAAGCTTTCTTT. This gives the protein CASSVVAGANTEAFF. The chain couples TRBV9 to TRBJ1-1; D is uncertain. V lost 0 bases to trimming and J lost 1 base, with 10 bases between them. The CDR3 has 15 amino acids. The V gene's germline CDR1 is SGDLS and CDR2 YYNGEE. The full variable domain, in which reference TRBV9 and TRBJ1-1 provide the parts outside the CDR3, is DSGVTQTPKHLITATGQRVTLRCSPRSGDLSVYWYQQSLDQGLQFLIQYYNGEERAKGNILERFSAQQFPDLHSELNLSSLELGDSALYFCASSVVAGANTEAFFGQGTRLTVV.

This clonotype occurred many times. The chain employs TRBV5-4 and TRBJ2-3; the D is unclear. This CDR3 is built from 13 residues. The ends were cut back, 5 bases at V and 6 bases at J, with 13 bases in the middle. Germline V gene sequence: CDR1 SGHNT, CDR2 YYREEE (reference sequence). The DNA for the CDR3 is TGTGCCAGCAGTGCTCCCGTCGGGGATACGCAGTATTTT. It yields the protein CASSAPVGDTQYF.

This clonotype was found many times. The V and J genes are TRBV25-1 and TRBJ2-4; D unresolved. The CDR3 is 17 amino acids. Between the trimmed V and J ends, which lost 1 base and 1 base, there was a span of 14 bases. Germline V gives CDR1 MGHDK, CDR2 SYGVNS. CDR3 nucleotides: TGTGCCAGCAGTGAATGGAAGGGCGGATCGGCCAAAAACATTCAGTACTTC. Translating it yields CASSEWKGGSAKNIQYF.

This clonotype was seen many times. This chain joins TRBV20-1 and TRBJ1-1; no clear D gene. Trimming pared 0 bases from V and 6 bases from J, leaving 17 bases between. Per the germline V gene, CDR1 is DFQATT and CDR2 is SNEGSKA (reference sequence). This CDR3 region has 15 residues. The CDR3 loop reads CSARDLTRAQPEAFF. The CDR3 nucleotides are TGCAGTGCTAGAGATTTAACAAGGGCCCAGCCTGAAGCTTTCTTT.